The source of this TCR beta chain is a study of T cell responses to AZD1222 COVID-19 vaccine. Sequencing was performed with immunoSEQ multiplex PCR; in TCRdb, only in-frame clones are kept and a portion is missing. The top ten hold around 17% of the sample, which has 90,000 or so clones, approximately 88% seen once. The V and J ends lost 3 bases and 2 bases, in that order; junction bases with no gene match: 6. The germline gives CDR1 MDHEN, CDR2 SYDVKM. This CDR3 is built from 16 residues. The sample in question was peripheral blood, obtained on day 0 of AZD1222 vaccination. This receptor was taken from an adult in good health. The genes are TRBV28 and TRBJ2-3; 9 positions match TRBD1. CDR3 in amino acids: CASSLGQGRNTDTQYF. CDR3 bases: TGTGCCAGCAGTTTGGGACAGGGACGAAACACAGATACGCAGTATTTT.